These 18 T cell receptor beta chains came from one sample sequenced in a study of T cells after yellow fever vaccination. From the 5' RACE reads, TCRdb called clonotypes with MiXCR, one entry per CDR3 protein. The repertoire has about 120,000 distinct CDR3 sequences, roughly 9% of them found once; the top ten carry less than 40%. This specimen consisted of CD8+ T cells sorted from PBMCs, obtained on the day of the yellow fever booster vaccination. These receptors were taken from a man aged 18 to 30 who received the YFV17D yellow fever vaccine.

There are many counts of this clonotype. The chain couples TRBV10-3 to TRBJ2-5; D is possibly TRBD1 (5 bases). CDR1 ENHRY and CDR2 SYGVKD come from the germline V gene. The CDR3 spans 13 residues. Between the trimmed V and J ends, which lost 2 bases and 5 bases, there was a span of 9 bases. CDR3 sequence reads: CAISEGAGETQYF. The CDR3 nucleotides read TGTGCCATCAGTGAGGGCGCAGGGGAGACCCAGTACTTC.

This clonotype was seen ten or more times. The genes are TRBV16 and TRBJ2-7, with TRBD1 as a possible D gene (5 bases). This CDR3 has 16 amino acids. Trimming shortened V by 0 bases and J by 1 base, and 13 bases separated the two germline ends. Germline V gene data show CDR1 as KGHSY and CDR2 as FQNENV. The CDR3 sequence: CASSQSVQGSSYEQYV. The CDR3 coding sequence is TGTGCCAGCAGCCAATCGGTCCAGGGCTCGTCCTACGAGCAGTACGTC.

DNA for the CDR3: TGTGCCAGCAGTTCCAGGGTATATCCCTACGAGCAGTACGTC. Encoded protein: CASSSRVYPYEQYV. The V and J genes are TRBV2 and TRBJ2-7, with D possibly being TRBD1 (5 bases). The CDR3 has 14 residues. The germline gives CDR1 SNHLY, CDR2 FYNNEI. Trimming removed 5 bases at V and 2 bases at J, with 13 bases between.

The chain is built from TRBV4-1 and TRBJ1-1; D perhaps matches TRBD1 (5 bases). Germline V gene data show CDR1 as MGHRA and CDR2 as YSYEKL. The CDR3 is 15 amino acids. Trimming removed 1 base from V and 5 bases from J, with 14 bases in between. CDR3 nucleotide sequence: TGCGCCAGCAGCCAAGGGGGCCAGGGTAGGACTGAAGCTTTCTTT. This codes for CASSQGGQGRTEAFF.

This clonotype was counted many times. The chain couples TRBV7-9 to TRBJ1-5; maybe TRBD1 (5 bases). The germline CDR1 and CDR2 sequences are SEHNR and FQNEAQ (reference sequence). V was cut by 3 bases and J by 3 bases, with 9 bases left in between. CDR3 length: 14 residues. CDR3 amino acids: CASSLEGYNQPQHF. CDR3 in DNA: TGTGCCAGCAGCTTGGAGGGGTACAATCAGCCCCAGCATTTT.

This clonotype was seen a handful of times. The chain joins TRBV15 to TRBJ2-2; 13 bases line up with TRBD2. V was pared by 9 bases and J by 6 bases, with 4 bases of the junction left unmatched. CDR1 is LNHNV, CDR2 YYDKDF, per germline (reference sequence). The CDR3 has 14 amino acids. For the CDR3, the DNA is TGTGCCACAGAAACTAGCGGGGGGGCCGGGGAGCTGTTTTTT. This codes for CATETSGGAGELFF.

V gene TRBV21-1 combines with J gene TRBJ1-1; the D segment call TRBD1 is taken from the table without a DNA check. TRBV21-1 is a recognized pseudogene. The CDR3 length is 18 residues. The DNA for the CDR3 is TGTGCCAGCAGCGTACCCCACGGGGACAGGGGAGCGAACACTGAAGCTTTCTTT. It codes for CASSVPHGDRGANTEAFF.

This clonotype was counted many times. The V and J genes are TRBV5-6 and TRBJ1-5; 11 bases are shared with TRBD1. Unmatched junction bases numbered 2, after V lost 2 bases and J lost 7 bases. The V gene's germline CDR1 is SGHDT and CDR2 YYEEEE. The CDR3 is 14 amino acids. The CDR3 bases are TGTGCCAGCAGCTTTGGGACAGGGGGACAGCCCCAGCATTTT. It is translated as CASSFGTGGQPQHF.

DNA of the CDR3: TGTGCCAGCAGATTCACAGCCATGAACACTGAAGCTTTCTTT. This encodes CASRFTAMNTEAFF. V gene TRBV5-5 combines with J gene TRBJ1-1; D not certain. Trimming took off 5 bases at V and 0 bases at J, with 11 bases between the two ends. Germline V CDR1 and CDR2: SGHKS, YYEKEE (reference sequence). This CDR3 comprises 14 residues.

This clonotype was seen a handful of times. The V gene is TRBV4-1, the J gene TRBJ1-2; possibly TRBD1 for D (6 bases). The CDR3 covers 11 residues. Germline assignment: CDR1 MGHRA and CDR2 YSYEKL. Trimming took off 3 bases at V and 9 bases at J, with 8 bases between the two ends. This CDR3 is CASSQGHRYTF. The DNA for the CDR3 is TGCGCCAGCAGCCAGGGACATCGCTACACCTTC.

This clonotype was found many times. This chain uses TRBV20-1 with TRBJ2-6; D uncertain. Germline V gives CDR1 DFQATT, CDR2 SNEGSKA (reference sequence). V lost 0 bases and J lost 0, with 3 bases in between. The CDR3 spans 14 residues. For the CDR3, the DNA is TGCAGTGCTAGAGACACCTCTGGGGCCAACGTCCTGACTTTC. It encodes CSARDTSGANVLTF.

This chain joins TRBV15 and TRBJ1-2; D may be TRBD1 (5 bases). V gave up 0 bases and J gave up 6 bases, with 20 bases separating them. CDR1 LNHNV and CDR2 YYDKDF come from the germline V gene (reference sequence). The CDR3 loop spans 17 amino acids. The CDR3 region is CATSRDRGFGASNGYTF. DNA of the CDR3: TGTGCCACCAGCAGAGATCGCGGCTTTGGGGCTTCGAATGGCTACACCTTC.

This chain joins TRBV2 and TRBJ2-1; D unresolved. This CDR3 spans 16 amino acids. Trimming left V 7 bases short and J 0 bases short, with 16 bases between. Germline CDR1 and CDR2: SNHLY and FYNNEI. In nucleotides, the CDR3 is TGTGCCAGCACCCTGAGCTTCGGTGGCTCCTACAATGAGCAGTTCTTC. Translated: CASTLSFGGSYNEQFF.

The CDR3 DNA follows: TGCAGTGCTAGAGATTCCAGAAGGCTAGCGGGGGGTGGTGAGCAGTTCTTC. This gives the protein CSARDSRRLAGGGEQFF. J is TRBJ2-1 and V is TRBV20-1; TRBD2 agrees at 11 bases. Germline V gives CDR1 DFQATT, CDR2 SNEGSKA (reference sequence). There are 17 residues in the CDR3. Losses at the gene ends were 0 bases for V and 9 bases for J; bases not matched to a gene: 13.

This chain uses TRBV12-3 or TRBV12-4 with TRBJ2-1; D gene unclear. This CDR3 comprises 17 residues. The V end was cut by 6 bases, the J end by 0 bases, with 18 bases between. CDR3 DNA sequence: TGTGCCAGCAGAAAGGGCCCGACTCTCAGCTCCTACAATGAGCAGTTCTTC. This codes for CASRKGPTLSSYNEQFF.

This clonotype was detected ten times or more. The chain couples TRBV12-3 or TRBV12-4 to TRBJ2-3; possibly TRBD1 for D (6 bases). The ends were cut back, 3 bases at V and 1 base at J, with 11 bases in the middle. The CDR3 covers 15 residues. The CDR3 region is CASSFGGGGTDTQYF. The CDR3 nucleotides are TGTGCCAGCAGTTTTGGGGGCGGCGGCACAGATACGCAGTATTTT.

This clonotype was observed many times. The genes are TRBV4-1 and TRBJ1-5, with unresolved D. The V gene's germline CDR1 is MGHRA and CDR2 YSYEKL. The CDR3 is made up of 12 amino acids. V was trimmed by 1 base and J by 4 bases, leaving 2 bases between them. The CDR3, as DNA: TGCGCCAGCAGCCAAGGGAATCAGCCCCAGCATTTT. Encoded protein: CASSQGNQPQHF.

The rearrangement uses TRBV5-1 and TRBJ2-3; D remains ambiguous. There are 14 residues in the CDR3. Deletions cut 4 bases from V and 4 bases from J, with 13 bases between. CDR1 SGHRS and CDR2 YFSETQ come from the germline V gene. The CDR3 loop is CASSRQESPDTQYF. For the CDR3, the DNA is TGCGCCAGCAGCCGGCAGGAGAGCCCAGATACGCAGTATTTT.